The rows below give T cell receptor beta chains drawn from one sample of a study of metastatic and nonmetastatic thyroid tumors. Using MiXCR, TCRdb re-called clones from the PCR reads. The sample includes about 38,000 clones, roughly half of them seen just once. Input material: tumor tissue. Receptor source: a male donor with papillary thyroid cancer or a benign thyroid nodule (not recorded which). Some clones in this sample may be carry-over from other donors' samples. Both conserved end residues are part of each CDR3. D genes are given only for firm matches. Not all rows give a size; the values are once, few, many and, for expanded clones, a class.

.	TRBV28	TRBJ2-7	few	TGTGCCAGCACTCTGGGGGTCCCCTCCTACGAGCAGTACTTC	CASTLGVPSYEQYF
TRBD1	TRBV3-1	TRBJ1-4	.	TGTGCCAGCAGCCCACTGGACAGGGTAGAAGAAAAACTGTTTTTT	CASSPLDRVEEKLFF
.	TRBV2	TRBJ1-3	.	TGTGCCACTCGGCGAAACTCTGGAAACACCATATATTTT	CATRRNSGNTIYF
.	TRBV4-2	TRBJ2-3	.	TGTGCCAGCAGCCAATCAGATACGCAGTATTTT	CASSQSDTQYF
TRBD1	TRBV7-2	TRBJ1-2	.	TGTGCCAGCAGCTCGGGACAGCTCTATGGCTACACCTTC	CASSSGQLYGYTF
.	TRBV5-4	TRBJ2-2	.	TGTGCCAGCAGCTTGGCCAGCTCGAACACCGGGGAGCTGTTTTTT	CASSLASSNTGELFF
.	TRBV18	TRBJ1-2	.	TGTGCCAGCTCCCCCACGGGGGTAGACTACACCTTC	CASSPTGVDYTF
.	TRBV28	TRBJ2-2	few	TGTGCCAGCAGTTTACCAAGACTCGGCACCGGGGAGCTGTTTTTT	CASSLPRLGTGELFF
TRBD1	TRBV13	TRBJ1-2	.	TGTGCCAGCAGCTTATTCGGGACAGGAGGAGACTATGGCTACACCTTC	CASSLFGTGGDYGYTF
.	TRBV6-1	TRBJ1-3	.	TGTGCCAGCAGTGGGGGGGACGGATTCGTATCTGGAAACACCATATATTTT	CASSGGDGFVSGNTIYF
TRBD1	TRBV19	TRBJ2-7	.	TGTGCCAGTAGTATAGGGAGACAGGGCTACGAGCAGTACTTC	CASSIGRQGYEQYF
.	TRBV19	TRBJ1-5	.	TGTGCCAGTAGTTTAACCTGGGGAAGCAATCAGCCCCAGCATTTT	CASSLTWGSNQPQHF
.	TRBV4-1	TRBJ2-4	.	TGCGCCAGCAGCCAAGAACCCAGCGGGCTAGCCAAAAACATTCAGTACTTC	CASSQEPSGLAKNIQYF
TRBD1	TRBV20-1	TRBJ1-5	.	TGCAGTGCACCGAAAAGGACAGGGGGCAATCAGCCCCAGCATTTT	CSAPKRTGGNQPQHF
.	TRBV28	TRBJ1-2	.	TGTGCCAGCACCAGGGACACCGCGATCTATGGCTACACCTTC	CASTRDTAIYGYTF
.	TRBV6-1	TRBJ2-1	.	TGTGCCAGCAGTGCGGGAGAGTACAATGAGCAGTTCTTC	CASSAGEYNEQFF
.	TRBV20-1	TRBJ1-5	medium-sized	TGCAGTGCTAGAGCCGTCTCCCGGGGCAATCAGCCCCCGCATTTT	CSARAVSRGNQPPHF
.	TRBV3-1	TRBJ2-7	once	TGTGCCAGCAGCCATGGATCTAGGTACTACGAGCAGTACTTC	CASSHGSRYYEQYF
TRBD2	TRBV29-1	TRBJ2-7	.	TGCAGCGTTGAATCGGGACTAGTCCCGTACGAGCAGTACTTC	CSVESGLVPYEQYF
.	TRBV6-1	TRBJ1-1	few	TGTGCCAGCAGGACCAGGGGAGGGGAAAACACTGAAGCTTTCTTT	CASRTRGGENTEAFF
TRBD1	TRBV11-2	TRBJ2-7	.	TGTGCCAGCAGCGATTGGACAGGGACTTACGAGCAGTACTTC	CASSDWTGTYEQYF
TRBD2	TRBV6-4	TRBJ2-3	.	TGTGCCAGCAGTGACGGCGGGAGAGGGGCAGATACGCAGTATTTT	CASSDGGRGADTQYF
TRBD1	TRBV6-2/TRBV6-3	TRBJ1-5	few	TGTGCCAGCAGCTACAGGGGGGCAGGGGGCCGTCAGCCCCAGCATTTT	CASSYRGAGGRQPQHF
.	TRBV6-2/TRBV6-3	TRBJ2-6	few	TGTGCCAGCAGTTACGAACACTCTGGGTCCAACGTCCTGACTTTC	CASSYEHSGSNVLTF
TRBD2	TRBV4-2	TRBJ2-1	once	TGTGCCAGCAGCCAAGCTAGCGGGAGCAACAATGAGCAGTTCTTC	CASSQASGSNNEQFF
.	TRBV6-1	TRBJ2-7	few	TGTGCCAGCAGTGAAGCGCAGGACGGTTACGAGCAGTACTTC	CASSEAQDGYEQYF
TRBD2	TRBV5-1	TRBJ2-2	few	TGCGCCAGCAGCTACCGACTAGCGGGGAAAACCGGGGAGCTGTTTTTT	CASSYRLAGKTGELFF
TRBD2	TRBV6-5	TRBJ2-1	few	TGTGCCAGCAGTCACCTCGCGGGGGGGGTTGTCAGCAATGAGCAGTTCTTC	CASSHLAGGVVSNEQFF
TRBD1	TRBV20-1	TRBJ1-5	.	TGCAGTGCTAGAAAACAGGGGTCCAATCAGCCCCAGCATTTT	CSARKQGSNQPQHF
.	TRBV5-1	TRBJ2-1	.	TGCGCCAGCAGCTTGGCGGTAGCGGAGTACAATGAGCAGTTCTTC	CASSLAVAEYNEQFF
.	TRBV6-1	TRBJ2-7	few	TGTGCCAGCAGTAGAACTCCCGAGCAGTACTTC	CASSRTPEQYF
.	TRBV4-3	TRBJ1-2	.	TGCGCCAGCAGCCAAGAGTCCGGGGGTGGCTACACCTTC	CASSQESGGGYTF
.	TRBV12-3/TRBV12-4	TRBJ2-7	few	TGTGCCAGCAGTTTACCCCGGGCAGGGATACACGAGCAGTACTTC	CASSLPRAGIHEQYF
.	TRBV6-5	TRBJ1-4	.	TGTGCCAGCAGTTATGGGGACGGAAAACTGTTTTTT	CASSYGDGKLFF
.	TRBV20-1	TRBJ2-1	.	TGCAGTGCTGAGCATAGCAATGAGCAGTTCTTC	CSAEHSNEQFF
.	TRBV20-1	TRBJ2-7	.	TGCAGTGCTAGAGCGGGAGTCTGGTACGAGCAGTACTTC	CSARAGVWYEQYF
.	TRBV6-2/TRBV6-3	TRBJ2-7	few	TGTGCCAGCAGTTACGGGGTTTGGCAGTACTTC	CASSYGVWQYF
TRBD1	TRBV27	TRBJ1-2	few	TGTGCCAGCCGGCCGGGACAGGCGCGAAAAGGGCCCTATGGCTACACCTTC	CASRPGQARKGPYGYTF
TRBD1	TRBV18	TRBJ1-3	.	TGTGCCAGCTCACCACTGGGACAGGGGAAAGGAAACACCATATATTTT	CASSPLGQGKGNTIYF
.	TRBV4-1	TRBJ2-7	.	TGCGCCAGCAGCCAAGCCGCAGGAACCCCCTACGAGCAGTACTTC	CASSQAAGTPYEQYF
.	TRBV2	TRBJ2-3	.	TGTGCCAGCAGGGTTCGGTGGGAGGGCACAGATACGCAGTATTTT	CASRVRWEGTDTQYF
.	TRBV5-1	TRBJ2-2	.	TGCGCCAGCAGCTTGGGACACCGGGACCTAGACACCGGGGAGCTGTTTTTT	CASSLGHRDLDTGELFF
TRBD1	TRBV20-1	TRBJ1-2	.	TGCAGTGCTAGACGGGGTTCGACAGGGGGCTACGGCTACACCTTC	CSARRGSTGGYGYTF
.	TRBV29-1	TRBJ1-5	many	TGCAGCGTTGTATTGAGCCACAATCAGCCCCAGCATTTT	CSVVLSHNQPQHF
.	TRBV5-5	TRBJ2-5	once	TGTGCCAGCAGCTTTATCACGGGACAAGAGACCCAGTACTTC	CASSFITGQETQYF
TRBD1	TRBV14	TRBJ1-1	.	TGTGCCAGCAGCACGACAGGGAGGACTGAAGCTTTCTTT	CASSTTGRTEAFF
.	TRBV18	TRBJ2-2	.	TGTGCCAGCATGGCGGCCAGATCAGGCATCACCGGGGAGCTGTTTTTT	CASMAARSGITGELFF
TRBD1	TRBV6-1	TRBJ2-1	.	TGTGCCAGCAGTATTCTAGGACAGGGGCCTTACAATGAGCAGTTCTTC	CASSILGQGPYNEQFF
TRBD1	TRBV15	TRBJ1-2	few	TGTGCCACCAGCAGAGCAGACAGGGGAGGTGGCTACACCTTC	CATSRADRGGGYTF
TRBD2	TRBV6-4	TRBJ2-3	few	TGTGCCAGCAGTGACCTAGCGGGGGGCACAGATACGCAGTATTTT	CASSDLAGGTDTQYF